This T cell receptor (beta chain) originates from a study of T-cell reconstitution after alpha-beta-depleted transplantation in children. In germline, CDR1 is SGHKS, CDR2 YYEKEE (reference sequence). Trimming removed 4 bases from V and 7 bases from J, with 9 bases in between. The CDR3 is made up of 13 amino acids. Unique molecular identifiers were incorporated when the TCRbeta library was constructed. TCRdb re-called the PCR reads with MiXCR, one entry per CDR3 protein. The profile shows roughly 70,000 distinct CDR3 sequences, approximately 5% of them singletons. This clonotype was detected many times. The antigen remains undetermined. Study findings and constraints: High day-60 TCRbeta diversity in some patients came from surviving recipient T cells and thymic progenitors. T-cell numbers and diversity one year post-transplant derived largely from freshly generated T cells. The study reportedly traced alpha-beta T cells about two months after transplant to several hundred expanded graft clones.

Sequencing used PBMCs, mostly from graft donor cells, obtained 180 days after TCRalphabeta/CD19-depleted stem cell transplant. The sequence derives from a boy under two years old who had a stem cell transplant for acute myeloid leukemia, so the T cells may come from the graft donor. The J gene is TRBJ1-6, the V gene TRBV5-5, with a possible D match to TRBD1 (5 bases). DNA of the CDR3: TGTGCCAGCAGCCGGGACCTCAATTCACCCCTCCACTTT. It translates to CASSRDLNSPLHF.